This T cell receptor (beta chain) was obtained from a study of regulatory T cells in long-lasting Graves disease. About the research overall: Graves' patients (newly diagnosed) had been on antithyroid drugs under 3 months.

Deletions cut 2 bases from V and 6 bases from J, with 8 bases between. The CDR3 sequence is 13 residues long. Germline CDR1 and CDR2: SGHTA and FQGNSA. Investigators prepared the TCR beta libraries by applying iRepertoire HTBI primers and Arm-PCR of CDR3 regions. Each CDR3 protein gets one entry after TCRdb re-called the multiplex PCR reads with MiXCR. The sample yields under 300,000 distinct CDR3 sequences, 20% to 25% seen once. Details on this clonotype: What it binds is not known.

Regarding time point: newly diagnosed GD, antithyroid drugs for less than 3 months. Isolated PBMC RNA provided the starting material for the TCR library. Study results and limitations: TRBV28, TRBJ1-2 and TRBJ2-5 were favored in persistent disease. A greater number of public clonotypes (approximately 2,500) was shared by persistent patients than by new patients (over 900). Persistent Graves' patients showed a TCR diversity that was lower than that of newly diagnosed ones.

Sequences were derived from peripheral blood mononuclear cells (PBMCs), sampled at new diagnosis, from a patient treated with antithyroid drugs. The source is a female donor with Graves disease. The chain uses TRBV7-2 and TRBJ1-5; D gene uncertain. CDR3: CASSLNAGQPQHF. CDR3 sequence (DNA): TGTGCCAGCAGCTTAAACGCGGGTCAGCCCCAGCATTTT.